These 31 T cell receptor beta chains came from one sample sequenced in a study of cytomegalovirus exposure and HLA in healthy donors. Use of 60 Vbeta and 13 Jbeta primers characterized the PCR. TCRdb's table, derived via immunoSEQ multiplex PCR, lists solely in-frame clones and lacks some. The table for this sample gives roughly 80,000 clones. The sample taken for sequencing was PBMCs. The receptors shown here come from a woman aged 25 to 45 in good health and CMV-seronegative.

V is TRBV6-6 and J is TRBJ1-1; D is perhaps TRBD1 (5 bases). This CDR3 region has 15 residues. The ends were cut back, 0 bases at V and 4 bases at J, with 12 bases in the middle. Germline lookup yields CDR1 MNHNY and CDR2 SVGAGI (reference sequence). The CDR3 DNA sequence: TGTGCCAGCAGTTACTCCCCGCAGGGAGGCACTGAAGCTTTCTTT. Amino acid sequence: CASSYSPQGGTEAFF.

The chain is built from TRBV27 and TRBJ2-2; 8 bases match TRBD2. V shed 3 bases, J shed 0 bases, and the junction held 3 bases outside the gene matches. Germline loops: CDR1 MNHEY, CDR2 SMNVEV (reference sequence). CDR3 length equals 16 residues. The CDR3 coding sequence is TGTGCCAGCAGTTTTTCCGGGGGGGCGAACACCGGGGAGCTGTTTTTT. Amino acids: CASSFSGGANTGELFF.

This chain links TRBV19 with TRBJ1-2; possibly TRBD1 for D (6 bases). Trimming took off 6 bases at V and 6 bases at J, with 17 bases between the two ends. In germline, CDR1 is LNHDA, CDR2 SQIVND (reference sequence). The CDR3 loop spans 14 amino acids. This CDR3 is CASRADRTPNGYTF. CDR3 coding DNA: TGTGCCAGTAGGGCCGACAGGACGCCGAATGGCTACACCTTC.

V is TRBV9 and J is TRBJ2-7, with a possible D match to TRBD1 (7 bases). Trimming took 4 bases from V and 2 from J, leaving 19 bases between them. The CDR3 extends over 16 amino acids. Germline V CDR1 and CDR2: SGDLS, YYNGEE. The CDR3 DNA sequence: TGTGCCAGCAGCCCAGGGGGGCGAAAGGGCACCTACGAGCAGTACTTC. This sequence encodes CASSPGGRKGTYEQYF. The full variable domain, with the rest looked up from reference TRBV9 and TRBJ2-7, is DSGVTQTPKHLITATGQRVTLRCSPRSGDLSVYWYQQSLDQGLQFLIQYYNGEERAKGNILERFSAQQFPDLHSELNLSSLELGDSALYFCASSPGGRKGTYEQYFGPGTRLTVT.

The gene calls are TRBV7-7 and TRBJ1-1, with D possibly matching TRBD1 (5 bases). Germline lookup yields CDR1 SSHAT and CDR2 FNYEAQ (reference sequence). CDR3 length: 13 amino acids. V was trimmed by 5 bases and J by 0 bases, leaving 7 bases between them. The CDR3 loop reads CASSPDMNTEAFF. In DNA form, the CDR3 reads TGTGCCAGCAGCCCGGACATGAACACTGAAGCTTTCTTT.

This chain joins TRBV29-1 and TRBJ2-1, with D uncertain. The germline V gene encodes CDR1 SQVTM and CDR2 ANQGSEA. Trimming cost V 7 bases and J 8 bases, with 9 bases left between them. The CDR3 has 10 residues. The CDR3 coding sequence is TGCAGCGCTACCGTGGATGAGCAGTTCTTC. This gives the protein CSATVDEQFF.

The rearrangement joins TRBV10-3 to TRBJ1-1; D gene ambiguous. V was clipped by 2 bases and J by 11 bases, with 15 bases between them. The CDR3 is 13 residues long. Germline V CDR1 and CDR2: ENHRY, SYGVKD. CDR3 loop: CAISEGGKAPAFF. CDR3 DNA sequence: TGTGCCATCAGTGAGGGAGGGAAGGCCCCTGCTTTCTTT.

This chain links TRBV19 with TRBJ1-5; D gene uncertain. V was trimmed by 3 bases and J by 1 base, leaving 10 bases between them. Germline CDR1 LNHDA, CDR2 SQIVND (reference sequence). The length of the CDR3 is 15 residues. The CDR3 DNA reads TGTGCCAGTAGTATCCTCGCTCAGAGCAATCAGCCCCAGCATTTT. Translated, it gives CASSILAQSNQPQHF. The full variable domain, rest sourced from reference TRBV19 and TRBJ1-5, is DGGITQSPKYLFRKEGQNVTLSCEQNLNHDAMYWYRQDPGQGLRLIYYSQIVNDFQKGDIAEGYSVSREKKESFPLTVTSAQKNPTAFYLCASSILAQSNQPQHFGDGTRLSIL.

This chain links TRBV30 with TRBJ1-5; TRBD1 is a possible D gene (6 bases). The CDR3 is made up of 13 amino acids. Deletions cut 1 base from V and 5 bases from J, with 9 bases between. CDR1 GTSNPN and CDR2 SVGIG come from the germline V gene (reference sequence). The CDR3 region is CAWSDRQDQPQHF. DNA for the CDR3: TGTGCCTGGAGTGACCGACAGGATCAGCCCCAGCATTTT.

V gene TRBV6-1 combines with J gene TRBJ1-5; 7 positions match TRBD1. Trimming cost V 6 bases and J 3 bases; bases outside gene matches: 8. Germline V gene data show CDR1 as MNHNS and CDR2 as SASEGT. The length of the CDR3 is 15 residues. The CDR3, as DNA: TGTGCCAGCAGGGGGACAGCGAACCCCAATCAGCCCCAGCATTTT. Its protein is CASRGTANPNQPQHF.

The chain combines TRBV5-1 with TRBJ2-5, with D possibly matching TRBD1 (6 bases). V was cut by 1 base and J by 1 base, with 8 bases left in between. CDR3 length equals 14 residues. Germline assignment: CDR1 SGHRS and CDR2 YFSETQ. The CDR3 loop is CASSLKTGQETQYF. CDR3 DNA: TGCGCCAGCAGCTTGAAGACAGGCCAAGAGACCCAGTACTTC.

The chain combines TRBV11-2 with TRBJ1-4; 8 bases are shared with TRBD1. With 1 base clipped from V and 3 bases from J, the junction kept 10 bases outside the gene matches. Germline loops: CDR1 SGHAT, CDR2 FQNNGV. CDR3 length: 18 amino acids. The CDR3 nucleotides are TGTGCCAGCAGCTTAGGCAGGGGGCTCTCGGCAGCTAATGAAAAACTGTTTTTT. Encoded protein: CASSLGRGLSAANEKLFF.

This chain connects TRBV5-1 to TRBJ1-1, with TRBD1 as a possible D gene (6 bases). CDR3 length: 13 amino acids. The germline V gene has CDR1 SGHRS and CDR2 YFSETQ. Between the trimmed V and J ends, which lost 0 bases and 5 bases, there was a span of 8 bases. CDR3: CASSLDRATEAFF. CDR3 sequence (DNA): TGCGCCAGCAGCTTGGACAGGGCAACTGAAGCTTTCTTT.

The J gene is TRBJ2-1, the V gene TRBV7-9, with D perhaps TRBD1 (5 bases). The CDR3 consists of 13 residues. Trimming took 2 bases from V and 8 from J, leaving 10 bases between them. Per the germline V gene, CDR1 is SEHNR and CDR2 is FQNEAQ (reference sequence). CDR3 loop: CASSLTGVDEQFF. In DNA, the CDR3 is TGTGCCAGCAGCTTAACAGGCGTGGATGAGCAGTTCTTC.

J is TRBJ1-2 and V is TRBV4-2; D is undetermined. The V gene lost 4 bases and the J gene lost 3 bases, with 15 bases spanning the gap. The CDR3 has 15 amino acids. Germline CDR1 LGHNA, CDR2 YNFKEQ. In DNA, the CDR3 is TGTGCCAGCAGCCGAGGAGGTGTTATGGACTATGGCTACACCTTC. Its translation: CASSRGGVMDYGYTF.

The J gene is TRBJ2-3, the V gene TRBV6-6; perhaps TRBD2 as D (5 bases). Germline loops: CDR1 MNHNY, CDR2 SVGAGI (reference sequence). The germline V and J ends were trimmed by 6 bases and 2 bases, with 9 bases remaining between them. The CDR3 loop spans 13 amino acids. CDR3 loop: CASRPDFTDTQYF. DNA of the CDR3: TGTGCCAGCAGACCGGACTTCACAGATACGCAGTATTTT.

The chain employs TRBV5-1 and TRBJ2-2; D uncertain. Trimming took 4 bases from V and 5 from J, leaving 9 bases between them. Per the germline V gene, CDR1 is SGHRS and CDR2 is YFSETQ. CDR3 length: 13 amino acids. The CDR3 nucleotides read TGCGCCAGCAGCGTTACAGTTACCGGGGAGCTGTTTTTT. Its protein is CASSVTVTGELFF.

V and J are TRBV28 and TRBJ2-3; TRBD1 matches 7 bases. V lost 5 bases and J lost 3; bases outside the gene matches: 5. Germline assignment: CDR1 MDHEN and CDR2 SYDVKM. This CDR3 comprises 14 residues. CDR3: CASSPLQGTDTQYF. CDR3 nucleotide sequence: TGTGCCAGCAGTCCGCTACAGGGGACAGATACGCAGTATTTT.

The J gene is TRBJ2-5, the V gene TRBV30, with 9 bases identical to TRBD2. Germline-derived CDR1 and CDR2 are GTSNPN and SVGIG (reference sequence). V was clipped by 4 bases and J by 5 bases; unmatched bases: 8. The CDR3 is made up of 14 amino acids. CDR3 nucleotides: TGTGCCTGGAATGCGGGAGGGCCGAGGGAGACCCAGTACTTC. Its protein is CAWNAGGPRETQYF.

The genes are TRBV30 and TRBJ1-1; no clear D. Trimming shortened V by 2 bases and J by 4 bases, and 8 bases separated the two germline ends. The CDR3 consists of 12 residues. Germline CDR1 reads GTSNPN; CDR2 reads SVGIG (reference sequence). The CDR3 protein is CAWSPGSTEAFF. The CDR3 DNA is TGTGCCTGGAGTCCTGGCAGCACTGAAGCTTTCTTT.

V usage is TRBV5-1 and J usage is TRBJ1-2, with 7 nucleotides matching TRBD1. The junction had 2 bases not matched to a gene; V was cut back by 4 bases and J by 2 bases. CDR3 length equals 13 residues. CDR1 is SGHRS, CDR2 YFSETQ, per germline. The CDR3 DNA sequence: TGCGCCAGCAGCCTGGGACAGAACTATGGCTACACCTTC. Translated, it gives CASSLGQNYGYTF.

The J gene is TRBJ1-5, the V gene TRBV5-1; 9 nucleotides line up with TRBD1. The ends lost 0 bases at V and 7 bases at J; junction bases unmatched: 8. Germline-derived CDR1 and CDR2 are SGHRS and YFSETQ. This CDR3 spans 16 amino acids. As DNA, the CDR3 is TGCGCCAGCAGCTTGGGTACAGGGGGCTTATCACAGCCCCAGCATTTT. Protein product: CASSLGTGGLSQPQHF. The entire variable domain, with the rest obtained from reference TRBV5-1 and TRBJ1-5, is as follows: KAGVTQTPRYLIKTRGQQVTLSCSPISGHRSVSWYQQTPGQGLQFLFEYFSETQRNKGNFPGRFSGRQFSNSRSEMNVSTLELGDSALYLCASSLGTGGLSQPQHFGDGTRLSIL.

Note on this clone: An end of the junction differs from the germline gene, which may be a read error. The genes are TRBV30 and TRBJ1-1; no clear D. This CDR3 has 15 residues. CDR1 and CDR2 from the germline V gene are GTSNPN and SVGIG (reference sequence). In DNA form, the CDR3 reads TGTGCCGGGAGGCTCGACACGGTTCTGGGAGCTGAAGCTTTCTTT. This codes for CAGRLDTVLGAEAFF.

On this clone: At one boundary the junction diverges from the germline segment, which might be a read error. The chain has TRBV30 and TRBJ1-1; the D gene is possibly TRBD1 (6 bases). The CDR3 extends over 11 amino acids. CDR1 and CDR2 (germline): GTSNPN, SVGIG (reference sequence). This CDR3 is CGGHGITEAFF. The DNA of the CDR3 is TGCGGGGGGCACGGAATCACTGAAGCTTTCTTT.

The V call is TRBV19, the J call TRBJ1-6; D possibly corresponds to TRBD1 (5 bases). Germline CDR1 LNHDA, CDR2 SQIVND (reference sequence). V was pared by 3 bases and J by 10 bases, with 13 bases between. The CDR3 spans 14 residues. For the CDR3, the DNA is TGTGCCAGTAGTATGGGGGACTGGAGGTCACCCCTCCACTTT. It codes for CASSMGDWRSPLHF.

The rearrangement uses TRBV10-3 and TRBJ1-1; 7 positions agree with TRBD1. Unmatched junction bases numbered 7, after V lost 5 bases and J lost 4 bases. The germline gives CDR1 ENHRY, CDR2 SYGVKD. The CDR3 totals 14 residues. CDR3: CAISRQGLGTEAFF. CDR3 nucleotides: TGTGCCATCAGTCGACAGGGTTTGGGCACTGAAGCTTTCTTT.

The genes are TRBV25-1 and TRBJ1-5, with D perhaps matching TRBD1 (5 bases). This CDR3 has 14 amino acids. Trimming pared 2 bases from V and 6 bases from J, leaving 11 bases between. Per the germline V gene, CDR1 is MGHDK and CDR2 is SYGVNS. As DNA, the CDR3 is TGTGCCAGCAGTGAAGGGAGGGGCGTTCAGCCCCAGCATTTT. Protein product: CASSEGRGVQPQHF.

The chain recombines TRBV7-9 with TRBJ2-1, with 10 positions matching TRBD1. Germline loops: CDR1 SEHNR, CDR2 FQNEAQ (reference sequence). J gave up 8 bases and V 5 bases, and 6 bases lay outside the gene matches. This CDR3 has 14 residues. CDR3 coding DNA: TGTGCCAGCAGCCCGGGACAGGGGATCGATGAGCAGTTCTTC. The encoded protein is CASSPGQGIDEQFF.

The chain is built from TRBV5-1 and TRBJ1-2; TRBD1 is a possible D gene (6 bases). Trimming shortened V by 6 bases and J by 0 bases, and 9 bases separated the two germline ends. The germline V gene encodes CDR1 SGHRS and CDR2 YFSETQ. The CDR3 is 13 residues long. Here the CDR3 reads CASKQGTNYGYTF. The CDR3, as DNA: TGCGCCAGCAAACAGGGAACTAACTATGGCTACACCTTC.

V is TRBV29-1 and J is TRBJ2-3; a possible D gene is TRBD2 (6 bases). Germline-derived CDR1 and CDR2 are SQVTM and ANQGSEA. The CDR3 sequence is 12 residues long. Trimming left V 6 bases short and J 10 bases short, with 17 bases between. The CDR3 reads CSVAKPGDSQYF. For the CDR3, the DNA is TGCAGCGTCGCTAAGCCGGGAGACTCGCAGTATTTT.

The chain recombines TRBV2 with TRBJ2-5; 9 bases line up with TRBD2. Germline V gene data show CDR1 as SNHLY and CDR2 as FYNNEI. The CDR3 contains 15 residues. V was clipped by 4 bases and J by 2 bases; unmatched bases: 5. The CDR3 DNA sequence: TGTGCCAGCAGTGCTAGCGGGATAGAGCAAGAGACCCAGTACTTC. Its protein is CASSASGIEQETQYF.